These 2 T cell receptor beta chains were sequenced from one sample in a study of blood T cells in healthy people across ages (dated by TCRdb to the mid-2010s). Libraries came from 5' RACE. The instrument was an Illumina HiSeq 2500. A second PCR of about 7 to 12 cycles was run with a J-beta primer mix and a sample-barcoded 5' primer. TCRdb took the public reads, trimmed them with fastp at Q25, ran MiXCR for clone calling and kept in-frame beta chains. Rows merge per CDR3 protein into single entries with the most common DNA and genes. This sample lists some 880,000 distinct CDR3 sequences; about 37% were detected once. About an eighth of the sample belongs to the ten largest clones. Sample: blood. The receptors come from a man in his late teens or twenties in good health.

The CDR3 DNA is TGCGCCAGCAGCCAAGTGGGGGCTCCCCCCTACGAGCAGTACTTC. Amino acids: CASSQVGAPPYEQYF. This chain uses TRBV4-3 with TRBJ2-7, with D possibly matching TRBD1 (6 bases). The CDR3 spans 15 residues. V dropped 1 base and J dropped 2 bases, with 12 bases sitting between them. In germline, CDR1 is LGHNA, CDR2 YSLEER.

This clonotype was detected a few times. This chain joins TRBV7-3 and TRBJ2-3; 8 bases line up with TRBD2. Trimming took 5 bases from V and 4 from J; bases not matched to a gene: 14. Germline V gene lookup returns CDR1 SGHTA and CDR2 FQGTGA. There are 17 residues in the CDR3. CDR3 in amino acids: CASSPLPGGPLADTQYF. The CDR3 DNA is TGTGCCAGCAGCCCCCTCCCGGGGGGGCCTTTGGCAGATACGCAGTATTTT.